One sample yielded the 14 T cell receptor beta chains listed below, sequenced in a study of shared clonotypes between healthy human individuals. The table came from immunoSEQ multiplex PCR; TCRdb's copy has only in-frame clones and leaves some out. The sample gives under 2,500,000 clones, about 94% of which show up once; roughly 0.13% is in the top ten. Material: naive CD4+ T cells sorted from blood. Subset indicated: CD45RA+ positively selected. The origin of the receptors is a man in his late teens or twenties in good health.

The chain uses TRBV5-1 and TRBJ2-1; D gene unclear. CDR3 length equals 13 residues. Germline V gives CDR1 SGHRS, CDR2 YFSETQ. With 0 bases removed from V and 4 bases from J, the gap between germline ends came to 5 bases. The CDR3: CASSLEFYNEQFF. In DNA, the CDR3 is TGCGCCAGCAGCTTGGAGTTTTACAATGAGCAGTTCTTC.

A single count supports this clone. The rearrangement joins TRBV5-4 to TRBJ2-5, with TRBD1 identical over 8 bases. Germline CDR1 SGHNT, CDR2 YYREEE (reference sequence). The CDR3 spans 14 residues. The ends lost 9 bases at V and 4 bases at J; junction bases unmatched: 11. CDR3 loop: CATRDRYEGETQYF. Written as DNA, the CDR3 is TGTGCCACACGGGACAGGTACGAAGGAGAGACCCAGTACTTC. Complete variable domain (other parts from reference TRBV5-4 and TRBJ2-5): ETGVTQSPTHLIKTRGQQVTLRCSSQSGHNTVSWYQQALGQGPQFIFQYYREEENGRGNFPPRFSGLQFPNYSSELNVNALELDDSALYLCATRDRYEGETQYFGPGTRLLVL.

The rearrangement links TRBV5-1 to TRBJ1-2; 10 bases line up with TRBD1. The CDR3 is 16 amino acids. V lost 1 base, J lost 7 bases, and 10 bases stayed unmatched. Germline lookup yields CDR1 SGHRS and CDR2 YFSETQ. CDR3 in amino acids: CASSLSKGQGFGGYTF. The CDR3 DNA reads as TGCGCCAGCAGCTTGAGTAAGGGACAGGGGTTCGGTGGCTACACCTTC. The variable domain in full, with the rest retrieved from reference TRBV5-1 and TRBJ1-2, is KAGVTQTPRYLIKTRGQQVTLSCSPISGHRSVSWYQQTPGQGLQFLFEYFSETQRNKGNFPGRFSGRQFSNSRSEMNVSTLELGDSALYLCASSLSKGQGFGGYTFGSGTRLTVV.

Of note for this clone: This specimen includes other DNA sequences encoding the same CDR3. The chain is built from TRBV6-5 and TRBJ1-5, with D possibly TRBD1 on 6 matching bases. Germline loops: CDR1 MNHEY, CDR2 SVGAGI. CDR3 length: 13 residues. Trimming removed 6 bases at V and 4 bases at J, with 10 bases between. The CDR3 reads CASSPTGNQPQHF. CDR3 sequence (DNA): TGTGCCAGCAGCCCGACAGGAAATCAGCCCCAGCATTTT.

A word on this clone: At the DNA level, this CDR3 is encoded by other sequences in the same sample as well. The gene calls are TRBV27 and TRBJ1-1, with 7 bases aligning to TRBD1. The CDR3 consists of 13 residues. The trim removed 2 bases at V and 4 bases at J, leaving 1 base unmatched. Germline assignment: CDR1 MNHEY and CDR2 SMNVEV (reference sequence). For the CDR3, the DNA is TGTGCCAGCAGTTTACAGGGGGGCACTGAAGCTTTCTTT. Protein product: CASSLQGGTEAFF.

The chain is built from TRBV10-1 and TRBJ1-2; possibly TRBD1 for D (5 bases). V lost 6 bases and J 2 bases, leaving 10 bases between the germline ends. The CDR3 spans 13 residues. Germline CDR1 is WNHNN and CDR2 is SYGVQD (reference sequence). In DNA form, the CDR3 reads TGCGCCAGCAGCCCGGACAAGAACTATGGCTACACCTTC. This gives the protein CASSPDKNYGYTF.

This clone came up once. J is TRBJ2-7 and V is TRBV6-1, with 10 bases matching TRBD1. V shed 4 bases, J shed 7 bases, and the junction held 10 bases outside the gene matches. This CDR3 has 15 residues. The V gene's germline CDR1 is MNHNS and CDR2 SASEGT. The CDR3 region has the DNA TGTGCCAGCAGTGGAACCAGGGACAGGGGACAGGAGCAGTACTTC. It encodes CASSGTRDRGQEQYF.

The rearrangement uses TRBV11-2 and TRBJ2-4, with 8 bases fitting TRBD2. This CDR3 is built from 17 residues. Trimming removed 1 base from V and 3 bases from J; junction bases left unmatched: 8. Germline CDR1 and CDR2: SGHAT and FQNNGV. CDR3 DNA: TGTGCCAGCAGCTTAGGCCGGGAGGGCCTAGTCAAAAACATTCAGTACTTC. Residues: CASSLGREGLVKNIQYF.

J is TRBJ2-3 and V is TRBV6-5; tentatively, D is TRBD1 or TRBD2 (5 bases each). The CDR3 spans 15 residues. With 5 bases removed from V and 0 bases from J, the gap between germline ends came to 12 bases. Germline loops: CDR1 MNHEY, CDR2 SVGAGI. The CDR3 loop is CASSRPGPSTDTQYF. CDR3 DNA sequence: TGTGCCAGCAGTCGCCCGGGGCCTAGCACAGATACGCAGTATTTT.

This clone has a single count. This chain uses TRBV18 with TRBJ2-5; 9 bases align to TRBD1. V lost 3 bases, J lost 4 bases, and 9 bases stayed unmatched. The germline CDR1 and CDR2 sequences are KGHSH and LQKENI. The CDR3 runs to 16 residues. Written as DNA, the CDR3 is TGTGCCAGCTCACCTTACAGGGGACAGGGCGGAGAGACCCAGTACTTC. Amino acid sequence: CASSPYRGQGGETQYF.

This chain uses TRBV7-9 with TRBJ1-4, with D possibly TRBD1 on 6 matching bases. Per the germline V gene, CDR1 is SEHNR and CDR2 is FQNEAQ (reference sequence). The CDR3 totals 14 residues. The V end lost 3 bases, the J end lost 6 bases, and 11 bases lay between the germline ends. CDR3 bases: TGTGCCAGCAGCTTCCCAGGACAGTATGAAAAACTGTTTTTT. It specifies CASSFPGQYEKLFF.

This clone was seen a handful of times. Different DNA sequences within this sample yield the same CDR3. This chain joins TRBV4-1 and TRBJ2-3, with 9 bases that match TRBD2. The CDR3 is made up of 15 amino acids. V trimming: 1 base; J trimming: 1 base; junction bases outside the gene matches: 0. Germline V gene lookup returns CDR1 MGHRA and CDR2 YSYEKL. This chain's CDR3 is CASSQGLAGTDTQYF. DNA for the CDR3: TGCGCCAGCAGCCAAGGACTAGCGGGCACAGATACGCAGTATTTT.

The chain has TRBV10-3 and TRBJ1-2; TRBD1 matches 8 bases. This CDR3 spans 14 amino acids. V lost 6 bases to trimming and J lost 4 bases; unmatched junction nucleotides: 7. CDR1 is ENHRY and CDR2 is SYGVKD in the germline V gene. CDR3 loop: CAIRPTGTGYGYTF. Written as DNA, the CDR3 is TGTGCCATCAGACCTACAGGGACAGGCTATGGCTACACCTTC.

This sequence joins TRBV10-3 and TRBJ1-1; no definite D call. This CDR3 has 11 amino acids. Germline V gene sequence: CDR1 ENHRY, CDR2 SYGVKD. Trimming cost V 4 bases and J 4 bases, with 4 bases left between them. CDR3 sequence (DNA): TGTGCCATCAGTGGCCTCACTGAAGCTTTCTTT. As protein: CAISGLTEAFF.